This note documents a single T cell receptor (beta chain) sequence. This sample was taken from a study of blood T cell repertoires in COVID-19. Background on the study: Specimens from acute and convalescent COVID-19 originated in the United States, Italy and Spain.

TCRdb's table, derived via immunoSEQ multiplex PCR, lists solely in-frame clones and lacks some. This table holds 200,000 to 250,000 clones, roughly four fifths found once. V shed 2 bases and J 13 bases; nucleotides not matched to a gene: 7. The CDR3 contains 15 residues. Per germline, CDR1 WSHSY and CDR2 SAAADI. This TCR was recovered from a woman aged 60 to 75 who had recovered from COVID-19. The material sequenced was PBMCs or T cells enriched from blood (not recorded which). The chain has TRBV10-2 and TRBJ2-1; 14 bases agree with TRBD2. CDR3 in DNA: TGCGCCAGCAGTGAGACGACTAGCGGGAGGGCCCCCCAGTTCTTC. This gives the protein CASSETTSGRAPQFF.